This T cell receptor (beta chain) stems from a study of blood T cell repertoires in COVID-19. The overall study: Samples taken during acute and convalescent COVID-19 were collected in the United States, Italy and Spain.

In regard to this clone: The sample carries other DNA sequences with the same CDR3.

Seattle's enrolled individuals joined amid active infection and were then monitored longitudinally. Study processing details: Amplification of reference gene primers was used by the study to estimate nucleated cell counts. Assay used: immunoSEQ multiplex PCR; TCRdb lists only in-frame clones, some missing. V and J calls and clone size are those listed in that table; D and trimming were worked out from the DNA. The table shows about 200,000 clones, with 70% to 85% occurring only once. Sequencing input: peripheral blood. This TCR was recovered from a woman aged 80 or older with COVID-19, enrolled during active disease.

In DNA form, the CDR3 reads TGCAGTGCGGGGACAGTCAATGAGCAGTTCTTC. Protein sequence: CSAGTVNEQFF. The V call is TRBV20-1, the J call TRBJ2-1, with TRBD1 matching 7 bases. Trimming removed 6 bases from V and 6 bases from J; junction bases left unmatched: 2. The CDR3 is 11 residues long. CDR1 is DFQATT, CDR2 SNEGSKA, per germline (reference sequence).